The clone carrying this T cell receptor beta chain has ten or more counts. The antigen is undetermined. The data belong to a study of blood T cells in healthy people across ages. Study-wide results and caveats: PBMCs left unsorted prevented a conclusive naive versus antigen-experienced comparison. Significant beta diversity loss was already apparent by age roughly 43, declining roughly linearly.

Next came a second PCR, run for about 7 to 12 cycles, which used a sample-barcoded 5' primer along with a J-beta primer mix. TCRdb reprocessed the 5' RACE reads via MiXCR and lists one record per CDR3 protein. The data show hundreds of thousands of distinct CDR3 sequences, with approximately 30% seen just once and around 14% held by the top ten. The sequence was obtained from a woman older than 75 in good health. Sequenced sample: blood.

CDR3 nucleotides: TGTGCCAGCAGTTCACAGGGGGCGACGGGCTCCTATAATTCACCCCTCCACTTT. It yields the protein CASSSQGATGSYNSPLHF. The chain carries TRBV6-5 and TRBJ1-6, with TRBD1 identical over 9 bases. The CDR3 is 18 amino acids. CDR1 and CDR2 (germline): MNHEY, SVGAGI. J was trimmed by 0 bases and V by 4 bases; bases with no gene match: 7.